The rows below give T cell receptor beta chains drawn from one sample of a study of shared clonotypes between healthy human individuals. Clones were sequenced by immunoSEQ multiplex PCR, and TCRdb holds only the in-frame ones, with some missing. The repertoire consists of 1.5 million to 2.5 million clones, with about 95% occurring once and the leading ten covering 0.95% to 1.5%. The sample comprised naive CD8+ T cells sorted from blood. These receptors were collected from a young man in good health. CDR3s include the opening cysteine and the closing phenylalanine or tryptophan.

v_call,j_call,cdr3_aa
TRBV10-3,TRBJ2-2,CAISEWITNTGELFF
TRBV28,TRBJ1-5,CASSGRAAFNQPQHF
TRBV11-2,TRBJ1-2,CASSPQGDYGYTF
TRBV27,TRBJ2-1,CASSPHWGSGTNNEQFF
TRBV5-1,TRBJ2-2,CASSLVSSGGRANTGELFF
TRBV15,TRBJ2-5,CATSRERGSQETQYF
TRBV9,TRBJ2-3,CASSVELGQVTDTQYF
TRBV7-9,TRBJ2-7,CASSLAGGDYEQYF
TRBV2,TRBJ1-6,CASSDGGGVSPLHF
TRBV9,TRBJ2-4,CASNQDNGDIQYF
TRBV7-9,TRBJ1-6,CASSANTGGPLHF
TRBV10-1,TRBJ2-3,CASSDGDTQYF
TRBV11-1,TRBJ1-1,CASSLAGRAEAFF
TRBV4-3,TRBJ2-1,CASSLSDASNYNEQFF
TRBV1,TRBJ1-4,CTSSLDRDSEKLFF
TRBV4-3,TRBJ2-1,CASSQDWLGQYNEQFF
TRBV2,TRBJ2-3,CASPGGGTQYF
TRBV4-1,TRBJ2-7,CASSHVSGALSYEQYF
TRBV4-1,TRBJ2-5,CASSPNRGQETQYF
TRBV25-1,TRBJ2-1,CASSERGQGREDEQFF
TRBV7-6,TRBJ2-7,CASSLYPGSSTYEQYF
TRBV7-9,TRBJ2-4,CASSRTGAKNIQYF
TRBV4-3,TRBJ1-4,CASSQDIQGGEDEKLFF
TRBV27,TRBJ1-5,CASSPSQGEDLQPQHF
TRBV27,TRBJ2-5,CASTDSTGKTQYF
TRBV28,TRBJ1-1,CASSFDREEKWEDTEAFF
TRBV4-3,TRBJ2-1,CASSQAKGTALHNEQFF
TRBV6-1,TRBJ1-2,CASSEGRDYGYTF
TRBV13,TRBJ1-1,CASSLGTAEAFF